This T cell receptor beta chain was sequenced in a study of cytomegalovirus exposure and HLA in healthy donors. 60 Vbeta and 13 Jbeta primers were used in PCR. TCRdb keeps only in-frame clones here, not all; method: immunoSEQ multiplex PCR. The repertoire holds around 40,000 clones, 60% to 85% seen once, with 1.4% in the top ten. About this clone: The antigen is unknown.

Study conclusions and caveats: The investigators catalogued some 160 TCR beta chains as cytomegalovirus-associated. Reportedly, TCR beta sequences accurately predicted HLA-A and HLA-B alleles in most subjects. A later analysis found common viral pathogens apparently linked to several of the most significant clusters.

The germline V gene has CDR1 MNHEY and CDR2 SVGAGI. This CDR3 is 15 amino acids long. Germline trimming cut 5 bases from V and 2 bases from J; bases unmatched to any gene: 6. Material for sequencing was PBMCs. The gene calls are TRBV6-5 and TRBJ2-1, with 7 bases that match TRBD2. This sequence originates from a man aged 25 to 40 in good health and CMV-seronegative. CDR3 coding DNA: TGTGCCAGCAGTCACGGGCTAGCGGCCTACAATGAGCAGTTCTTC. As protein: CASSHGLAAYNEQFF.